Listed below are T cell receptor beta chains from one sample, sequenced in a study of cytomegalovirus exposure and HLA in healthy donors. Using immunoSEQ multiplex PCR, the repertoire was profiled, and TCRdb retains in-frame clones only, with some absent. The sample has about 160,000 clones, approximately 82% seen once; the top ten hold 5% to 7%. Sequencing input: PBMCs. The receptors shown here come from a man aged 45-65 years in good health and CMV-seropositive. Both conserved end residues are part of each CDR3. The D gene is left open where the match is weak. Size is stated for part of the rows, as once, few or many counts, or as a class when the clone is expanded.

CDR3 DNA	CDR3 protein	J gene	clone size	V gene	D gene
TGTGCCAGCCGGGGTGTTTGGGGCACTGAAGCTTTCTTT	CASRGVWGTEAFF	TRBJ1-1	NA	TRBV6-1	NA
TGTGCCAGCAGCTTGACGCCTTCACCCGGAGATACGCAGTATTTT	CASSLTPSPGDTQYF	TRBJ2-3	NA	TRBV5-4	NA
TGTGCCAGTAGTATAGGGCGGTTTGAAGCTTTCTTT	CASSIGRFEAFF	TRBJ1-1	NA	TRBV19	NA
TGCGCCAGCAGCCCCCGACCCGGGACAGGGGGAAACACCATATATTTT	CASSPRPGTGGNTIYF	TRBJ1-3	few	TRBV5-1	TRBD1
TGCGCCAGCAGCATACAGACAGATACCGGGGAGCTGTTTTTT	CASSIQTDTGELFF	TRBJ2-2	NA	TRBV5-1	NA
TGTGCCAGCAGCTTAGACCGGTATTACGAGCAGTACTTC	CASSLDRYYEQYF	TRBJ2-7	NA	TRBV7-8	NA
TGTGCCAGTAGCAAGGGTAGTGGGGGCGCGATCGGCTATGGCTACACCTTC	CASSKGSGGAIGYGYTF	TRBJ1-2	NA	TRBV19	NA
TGTGCCAGCAGTTTTGGTGGGGACTGTGGCTACACCTTC	CASSFGGDCGYTF	TRBJ1-2	once	TRBV27	NA
TGTGCCAGCAGTCTCTCGGTCGCAACTAATGAAAAACTGTTTTTT	CASSLSVATNEKLFF	TRBJ1-4	NA	TRBV27	NA
TGTGCCAGCAGCCCCAGTGAGGTCACTGGGACCCAGTACTTC	CASSPSEVTGTQYF	TRBJ2-5	NA	TRBV7-8	NA
TGTGCCAGCAGCCAAGAGGACAGGGACACAGATACGCAGTATTTT	CASSQEDRDTDTQYF	TRBJ2-3	NA	TRBV4-2	TRBD1
TGCGCCAGCAGCCCTGGACTAGCAACAGATACGCAGTATTTT	CASSPGLATDTQYF	TRBJ2-3	NA	TRBV5-1	TRBD2
TGTGCCAGTAGTAATACAGACAGGGCGGCCACTGAAGCTTTCTTT	CASSNTDRAATEAFF	TRBJ1-1	NA	TRBV19	TRBD1
TGTGCCAGCAGTTGGGACATTGAGGCTTTCTTT	CASSWDIEAFF	TRBJ1-1	NA	TRBV2	NA